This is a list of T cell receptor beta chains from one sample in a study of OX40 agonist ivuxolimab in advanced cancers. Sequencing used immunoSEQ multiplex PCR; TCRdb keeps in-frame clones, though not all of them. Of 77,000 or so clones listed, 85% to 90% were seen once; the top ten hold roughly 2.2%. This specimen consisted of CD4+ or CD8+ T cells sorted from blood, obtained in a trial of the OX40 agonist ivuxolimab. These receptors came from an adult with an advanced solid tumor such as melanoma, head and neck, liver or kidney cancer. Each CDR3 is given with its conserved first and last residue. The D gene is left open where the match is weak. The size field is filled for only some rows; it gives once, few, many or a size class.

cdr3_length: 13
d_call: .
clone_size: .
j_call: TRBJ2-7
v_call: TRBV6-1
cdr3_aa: CASTRQISYEQYF
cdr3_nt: TGTGCCAGCACTCGACAGATCTCCTACGAGCAGTACTTC

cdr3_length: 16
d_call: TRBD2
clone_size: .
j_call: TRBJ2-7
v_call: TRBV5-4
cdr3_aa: CASSPPSGADLYEQYF
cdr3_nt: TGTGCCAGCAGCCCCCCTAGCGGAGCGGACCTCTACGAGCAGTACTTC

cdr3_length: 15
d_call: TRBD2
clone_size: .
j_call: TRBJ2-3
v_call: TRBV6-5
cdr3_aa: CASRGDRKYTDTQYF
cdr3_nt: TGTGCCAGCCGGGGGGACCGCAAGTACACAGATACGCAGTATTTT

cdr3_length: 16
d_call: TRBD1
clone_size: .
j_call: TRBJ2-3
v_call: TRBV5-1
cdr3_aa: CASSSRTGGAGDTQYF
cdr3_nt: TGCGCCAGCAGCTCTCGGACAGGGGGCGCTGGGGATACGCAGTATTTT

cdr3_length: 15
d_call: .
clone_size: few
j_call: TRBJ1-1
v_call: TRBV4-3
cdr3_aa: CASSQEPRLNTEAFF
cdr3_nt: TGCGCCAGCAGCCAAGAACCCCGGCTGAACACTGAAGCTTTCTTT

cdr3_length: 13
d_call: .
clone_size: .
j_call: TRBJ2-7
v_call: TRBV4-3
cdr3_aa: CASSQAGAYEQYF
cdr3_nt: TGCGCCAGCAGCCAAGCTGGGGCCTACGAGCAGTACTTC

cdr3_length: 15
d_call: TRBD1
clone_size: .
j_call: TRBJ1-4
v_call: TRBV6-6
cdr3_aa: CASSYGDRTGEKLFF
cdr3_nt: TGTGCCAGCAGTTACGGTGACCGAACAGGGGAGAAACTGTTTTTT

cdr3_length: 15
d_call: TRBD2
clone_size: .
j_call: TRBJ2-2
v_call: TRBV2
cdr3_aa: CASRGEGTNTGELFF
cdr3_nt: TGTGCCAGCAGGGGGGAGGGTACGAACACCGGGGAGCTGTTTTTT

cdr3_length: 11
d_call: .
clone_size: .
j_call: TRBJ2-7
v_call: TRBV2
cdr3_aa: CASSNYYEQYF
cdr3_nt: TGTGCCAGCAGTAATTACTACGAGCAGTACTTC

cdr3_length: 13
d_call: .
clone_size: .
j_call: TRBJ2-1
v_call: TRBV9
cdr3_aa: CASGKGRRDEQFF
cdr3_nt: TGTGCCAGCGGTAAGGGCCGACGGGATGAGCAGTTCTTC

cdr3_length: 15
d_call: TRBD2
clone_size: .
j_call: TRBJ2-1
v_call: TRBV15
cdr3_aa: CATSPNPQRDHEQFF
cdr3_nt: TGTGCCACCAGCCCAAACCCTCAGCGGGACCATGAGCAGTTCTTC

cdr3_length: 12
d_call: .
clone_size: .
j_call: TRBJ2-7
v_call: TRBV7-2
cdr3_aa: CASSFMASEQYF
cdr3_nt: TGTGCCAGCAGCTTCATGGCCTCCGAGCAGTACTTC

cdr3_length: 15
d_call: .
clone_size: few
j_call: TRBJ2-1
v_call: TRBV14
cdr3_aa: CASSQVVVSYNEQFF
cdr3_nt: TGTGCCAGCAGCCAAGTTGTGGTATCCTACAATGAGCAGTTCTTC

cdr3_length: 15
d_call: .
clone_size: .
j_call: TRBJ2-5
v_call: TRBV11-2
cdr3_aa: CASSSQPGHGETQYF
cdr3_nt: TGTGCCAGCAGCTCCCAACCGGGACATGGGGAGACCCAGTACTTC

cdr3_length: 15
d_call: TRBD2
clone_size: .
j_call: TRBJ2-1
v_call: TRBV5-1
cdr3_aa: CASSRGLAGGNEQFF
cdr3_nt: TGCGCCAGCAGCCGGGGACTAGCGGGAGGCAATGAGCAGTTCTTC

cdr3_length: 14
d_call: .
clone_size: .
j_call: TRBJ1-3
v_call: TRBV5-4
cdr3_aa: CASSLGGIGNTIYF
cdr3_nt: TGTGCCAGCAGCTTGGGAGGGATCGGAAACACCATATATTTT

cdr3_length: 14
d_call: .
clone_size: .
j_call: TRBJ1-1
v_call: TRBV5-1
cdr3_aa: CASSFRSGDTEAFF
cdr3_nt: TGCGCCAGCAGCTTTAGGAGCGGGGACACTGAAGCTTTCTTT

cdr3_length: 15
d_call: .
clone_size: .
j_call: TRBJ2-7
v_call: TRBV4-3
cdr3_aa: CASSQGPTVSYEQYF
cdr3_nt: TGCGCCAGCAGCCAAGGACCGACAGTTTCCTACGAGCAGTACTTC

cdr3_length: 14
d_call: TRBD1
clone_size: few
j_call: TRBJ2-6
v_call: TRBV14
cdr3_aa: CASSPRTGPNVLTF
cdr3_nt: TGTGCCAGCAGTCCCCGGACAGGCCCCAACGTCCTGACTTTC

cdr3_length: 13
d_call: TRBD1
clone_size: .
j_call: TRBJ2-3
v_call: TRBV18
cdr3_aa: CASSMTGSDTQYF
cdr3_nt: TGTGCCAGCTCAATGACAGGGTCGGATACGCAGTATTTT

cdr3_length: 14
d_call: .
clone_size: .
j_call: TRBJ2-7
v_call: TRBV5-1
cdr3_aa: CASSWTADSYEQYF
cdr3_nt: TGCGCCAGCAGCTGGACAGCGGACTCCTACGAGCAGTACTTC

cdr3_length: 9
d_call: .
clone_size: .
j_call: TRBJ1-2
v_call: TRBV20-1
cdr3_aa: CSGSGGYTF
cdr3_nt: TGCAGTGGTAGCGGTGGCTACACCTTC

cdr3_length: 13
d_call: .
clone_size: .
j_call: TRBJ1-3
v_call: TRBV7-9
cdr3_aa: CASSLDLGNTIYF
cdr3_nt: TGTGCCAGCAGCTTAGATTTGGGAAACACCATATATTTT

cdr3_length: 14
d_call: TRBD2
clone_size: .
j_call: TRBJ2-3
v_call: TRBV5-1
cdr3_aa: CASMAGGHTDTQYF
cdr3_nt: TGCGCCAGCATGGCGGGGGGGCACACAGATACGCAGTATTTT

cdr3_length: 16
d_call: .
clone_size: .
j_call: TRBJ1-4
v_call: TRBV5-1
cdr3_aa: CASSLGGRATNEKLFF
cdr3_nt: TGCGCCAGCAGCTTGGGAGGCAGGGCAACTAATGAAAAACTGTTTTTT

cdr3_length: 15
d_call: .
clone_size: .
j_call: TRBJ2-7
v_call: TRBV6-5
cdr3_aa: CASSYSGVSSYEQYF
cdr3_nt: TGTGCCAGCAGTTACTCGGGCGTTAGCTCCTACGAGCAGTACTTC

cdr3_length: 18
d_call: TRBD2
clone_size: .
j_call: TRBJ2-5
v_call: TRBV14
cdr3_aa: CASSQLLGASGIQETQYF
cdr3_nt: TGTGCCAGCAGCCAACTCCTGGGGGCTAGCGGGATCCAGGAGACCCAGTACTTC

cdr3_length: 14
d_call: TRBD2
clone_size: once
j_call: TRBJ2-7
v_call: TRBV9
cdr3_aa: CASSRAGGTYEQYF
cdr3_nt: TGTGCCAGCAGCCGGGCGGGGGGAACCTACGAGCAGTACTTC

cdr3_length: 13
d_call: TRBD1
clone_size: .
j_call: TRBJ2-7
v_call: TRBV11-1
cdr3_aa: CASSPRTGSRLYF
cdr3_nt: TGTGCCAGCAGCCCCCGGACAGGTTCCCGCCTTTACTTC

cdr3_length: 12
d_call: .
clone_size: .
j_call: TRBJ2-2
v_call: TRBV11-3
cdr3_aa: CASSSGFGELFF
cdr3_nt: TGTGCCAGCAGCTCAGGGTTCGGGGAGCTGTTTTTT

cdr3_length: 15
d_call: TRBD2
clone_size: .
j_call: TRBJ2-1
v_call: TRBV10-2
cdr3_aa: CASSESAGGFFRQFF
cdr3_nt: TGCGCCAGCAGTGAGTCAGCGGGAGGGTTTTTTAGGCAGTTCTTC

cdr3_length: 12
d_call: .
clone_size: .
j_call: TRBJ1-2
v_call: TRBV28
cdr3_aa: CASTPREEIYTF
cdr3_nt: TGTGCCAGCACCCCGAGGGAGGAGATCTACACCTTC

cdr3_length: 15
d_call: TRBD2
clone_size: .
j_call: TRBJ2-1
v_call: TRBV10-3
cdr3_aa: CAISVVTSGSNEQFF
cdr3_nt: TGTGCCATCAGTGTAGTGACTAGCGGGAGTAATGAGCAGTTCTTC

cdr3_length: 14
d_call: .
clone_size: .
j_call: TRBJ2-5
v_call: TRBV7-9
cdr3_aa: CASSFFGLQETQYF
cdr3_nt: TGTGCCAGCAGCTTCTTTGGACTTCAAGAGACCCAGTACTTC

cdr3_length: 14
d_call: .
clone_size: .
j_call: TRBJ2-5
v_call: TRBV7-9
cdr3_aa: CASSLGTGQETQYF
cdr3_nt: TGTGCCAGCAGCTTAGGGACGGGGCAAGAGACCCAGTACTTC

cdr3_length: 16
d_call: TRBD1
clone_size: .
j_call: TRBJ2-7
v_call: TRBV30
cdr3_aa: CAWTRPGQPSPYEQYF
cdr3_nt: TGTGCCTGGACGCGACCGGGACAGCCCTCTCCCTACGAGCAGTACTTC

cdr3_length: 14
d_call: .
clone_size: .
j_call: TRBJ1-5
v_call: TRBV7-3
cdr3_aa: CASSLGTGNQPQHF
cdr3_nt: TGTGCCAGCAGCTTAGGTACGGGAAATCAGCCCCAGCATTTT

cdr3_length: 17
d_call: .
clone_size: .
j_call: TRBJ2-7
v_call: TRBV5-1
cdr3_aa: CASSLNGEGKLRSEQYF
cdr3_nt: TGCGCCAGCAGCTTAAACGGTGAGGGAAAGCTGAGGAGCGAGCAGTACTTC

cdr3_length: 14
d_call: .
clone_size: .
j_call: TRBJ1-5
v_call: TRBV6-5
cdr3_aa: CASSYPGFNQPQHF
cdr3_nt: TGTGCCAGCAGTTACCCAGGGTTCAATCAGCCCCAGCATTTT